This T cell receptor (beta chain) was identified in a study of T-cell memory formation after mild COVID-19. Overall study results and limits: Pre-infection memory showed some responding clones, and this suggested that cross-reactive memory joined. CD4/CD8 balance characterized clones contracting day 15 to 85, and CD4+ skew characterized later expanders.

This clonotype has more than one count but fewer than ten. Its antigen is as yet unknown. V was clipped by 2 bases and J by 1 base, with 4 bases between them. Germline V gives CDR1 SGHKS, CDR2 YYEKEE (reference sequence). The CDR3 is 13 residues long. A single record per CDR3 protein comes from TCRdb applying MiXCR to the 5' RACE reads. The repertoire has some 210,000 distinct CDR3 sequences, about 18% of them found once; the top ten carry 2% to 3%. The sequenced sample consisted of PBMCs or a T cell subset sorted from them (not recorded which). This chain uses TRBV5-5 with TRBJ1-5; D is unresolved. This receptor was obtained from an adult woman who had mild COVID-19 (a few samples of this study predate the infection). Cell type and time point are not known. The CDR3 bases are TGTGCCAGCAGCTTTCACAGCAATCAGCCCCAGCATTTT. Translated, it gives CASSFHSNQPQHF.